This T cell receptor (beta chain) was obtained from a study of CD8 T cells in ankylosing spondylitis. Study-wide points: The authors reported significant enrichment of disease-linked clones in matched ankylosing spondylitis synovial fluid.

This clonotype was counted a few times. Its antigen is unknown. The ends lost 8 bases at V and 6 bases at J; junction bases unmatched: 5. The CDR3 loop spans 13 amino acids. The germline V gene has CDR1 MNHNS and CDR2 SASEGT. Making use of molecular barcodes, quantitative 5'-RACE generated TCR beta libraries. Using its own MiXCR run on the 5' RACE reads, TCRdb lists one record per CDR3 protein. In the table there are about 360,000 distinct CDR3 sequences, approximately 14% of which are singletons. This TCR was sampled from a male donor with ankylosing spondylitis or in good health (not recorded which). Sequenced input: blood, either unsorted or a sorted T cell fraction (not recorded which). The V call is TRBV6-1, the J call TRBJ1-5; 9 nucleotides agree with TRBD1. Here the CDR3 reads CASGDRGGQPQHF. Here the CDR3 DNA reads TGTGCCAGCGGAGACAGGGGGGGTCAGCCCCAGCATTTT.